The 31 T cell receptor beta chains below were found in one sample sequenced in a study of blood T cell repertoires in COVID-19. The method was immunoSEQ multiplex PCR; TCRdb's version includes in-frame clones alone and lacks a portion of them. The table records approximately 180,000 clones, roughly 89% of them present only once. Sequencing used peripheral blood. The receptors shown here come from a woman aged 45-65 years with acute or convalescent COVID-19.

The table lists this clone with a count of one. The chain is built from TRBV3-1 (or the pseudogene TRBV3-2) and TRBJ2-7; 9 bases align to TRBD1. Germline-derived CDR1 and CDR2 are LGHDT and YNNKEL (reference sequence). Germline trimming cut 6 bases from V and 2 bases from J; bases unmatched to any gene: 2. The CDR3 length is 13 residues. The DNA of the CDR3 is TGTGCCAGCAGGGGACAGGGCACCTACGAGCAGTACTTC. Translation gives CASRGQGTYEQYF.

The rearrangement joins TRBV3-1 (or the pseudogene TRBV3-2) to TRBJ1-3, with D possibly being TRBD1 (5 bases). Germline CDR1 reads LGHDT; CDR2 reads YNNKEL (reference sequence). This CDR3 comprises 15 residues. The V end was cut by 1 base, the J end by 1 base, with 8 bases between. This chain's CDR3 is CASSQAGKSGNTIYF. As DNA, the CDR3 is TGTGCCAGCAGCCAAGCAGGGAAATCTGGAAACACCATATATTTT.

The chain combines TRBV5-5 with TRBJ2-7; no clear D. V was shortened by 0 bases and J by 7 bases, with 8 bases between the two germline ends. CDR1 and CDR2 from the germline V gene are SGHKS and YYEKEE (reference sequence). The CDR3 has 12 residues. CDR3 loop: CASSLGALEQYF. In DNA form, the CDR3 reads TGTGCCAGCAGCTTGGGGGCTCTGGAGCAGTACTTC.

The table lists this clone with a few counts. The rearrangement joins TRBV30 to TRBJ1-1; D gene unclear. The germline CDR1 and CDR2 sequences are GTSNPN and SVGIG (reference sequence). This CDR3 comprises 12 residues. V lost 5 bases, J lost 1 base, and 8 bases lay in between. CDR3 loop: CAWSRSNTEAFF. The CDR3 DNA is TGTGCCTGGTCCCGTTCGAACACTGAAGCTTTCTTT. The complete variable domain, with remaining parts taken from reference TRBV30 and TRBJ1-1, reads SQTIHQWPATLVQPVGSPLSLECTVEGTSNPNLYWYRQAAGRGLQLLFYSVGIGQISSEVPQNLSASRPQDRQFILSSKKLLLSDSGFYLCAWSRSNTEAFFGQGTRLTVV.

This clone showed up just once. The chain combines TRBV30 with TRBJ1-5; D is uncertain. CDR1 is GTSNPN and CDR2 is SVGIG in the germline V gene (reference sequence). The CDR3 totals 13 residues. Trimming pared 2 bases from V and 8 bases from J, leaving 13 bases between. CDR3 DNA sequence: TGTGCCTGGAGTTCCGAGGCGGGGAAGCCCCAGCATTTT. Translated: CAWSSEAGKPQHF.

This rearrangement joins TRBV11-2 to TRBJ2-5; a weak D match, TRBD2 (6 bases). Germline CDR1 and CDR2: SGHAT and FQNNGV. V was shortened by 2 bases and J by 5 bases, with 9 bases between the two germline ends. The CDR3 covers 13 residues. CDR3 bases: TGTGCCAGCAGCTTACTAGCGTTTGAGACCCAGTACTTC. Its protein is CASSLLAFETQYF.

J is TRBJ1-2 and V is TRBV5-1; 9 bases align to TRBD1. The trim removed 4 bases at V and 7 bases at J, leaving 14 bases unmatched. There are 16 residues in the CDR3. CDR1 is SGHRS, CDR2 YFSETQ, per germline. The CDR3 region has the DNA TGCGCCAGCAGCCCCTCTCCCCGGGACAGGGCAGCTGGCTACACCTTC. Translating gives CASSPSPRDRAAGYTF.

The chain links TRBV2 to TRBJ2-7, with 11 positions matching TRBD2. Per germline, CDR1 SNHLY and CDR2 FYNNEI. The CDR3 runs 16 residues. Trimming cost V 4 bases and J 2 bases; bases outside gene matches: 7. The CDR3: CASSGPLAGATYEQYF. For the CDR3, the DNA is TGTGCCAGCAGTGGACCACTAGCGGGGGCCACCTACGAGCAGTACTTC.

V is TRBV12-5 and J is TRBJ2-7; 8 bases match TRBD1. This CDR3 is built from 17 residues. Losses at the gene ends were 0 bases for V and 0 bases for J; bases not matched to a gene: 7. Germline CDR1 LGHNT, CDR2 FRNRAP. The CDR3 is CASGLVGGTGSSYEQYF. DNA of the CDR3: TGTGCTAGTGGTTTGGTAGGAGGGACAGGTAGCTCCTACGAGCAGTACTTC.

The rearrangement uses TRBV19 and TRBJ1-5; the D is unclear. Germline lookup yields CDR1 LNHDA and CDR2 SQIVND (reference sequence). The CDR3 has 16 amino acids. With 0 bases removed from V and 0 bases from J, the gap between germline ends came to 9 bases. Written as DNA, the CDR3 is TGTGCCAGTAGTATAGATCGCAGGTATAGCAATCAGCCCCAGCATTTT. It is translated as CASSIDRRYSNQPQHF.

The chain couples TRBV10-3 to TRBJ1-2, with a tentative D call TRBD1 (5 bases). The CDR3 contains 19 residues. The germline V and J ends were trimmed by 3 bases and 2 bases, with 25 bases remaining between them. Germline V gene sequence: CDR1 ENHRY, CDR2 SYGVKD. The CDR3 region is CAISDPGRGHGLTNYGYTF. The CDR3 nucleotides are TGTGCCATCAGTGATCCCGGGAGGGGTCATGGACTCACGAACTATGGCTACACCTTC.

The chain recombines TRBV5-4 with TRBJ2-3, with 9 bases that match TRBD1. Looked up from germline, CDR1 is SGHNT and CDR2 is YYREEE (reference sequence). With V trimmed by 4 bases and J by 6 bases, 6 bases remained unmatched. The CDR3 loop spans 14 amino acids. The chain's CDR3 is CASSGGQGRDTQYF. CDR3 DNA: TGTGCCAGCAGCGGGGGACAGGGTAGGGATACGCAGTATTTT.

The chain's CDR3 is CASSPRLAGGWGNEQFF. The CDR3 DNA reads as TGTGCCAGCAGTCCCCGACTAGCGGGAGGGTGGGGGAATGAGCAGTTCTTC. The rearrangement joins TRBV6-6 to TRBJ2-1; 14 bases align to TRBD2. Germline CDR1 and CDR2: MNHNY and SVGAGI (reference sequence). The J segment lost 7 bases and the V segment lost 5 bases, leaving 10 bases of the junction unmatched. The CDR3 length is 17 residues.

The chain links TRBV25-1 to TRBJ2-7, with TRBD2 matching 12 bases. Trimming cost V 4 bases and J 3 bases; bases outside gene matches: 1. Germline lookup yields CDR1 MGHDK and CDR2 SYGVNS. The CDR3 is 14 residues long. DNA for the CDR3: TGTGCCAGCAGTGGGGGACTAGCGGGCTACGAGCAGTACTTC. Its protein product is CASSGGLAGYEQYF.

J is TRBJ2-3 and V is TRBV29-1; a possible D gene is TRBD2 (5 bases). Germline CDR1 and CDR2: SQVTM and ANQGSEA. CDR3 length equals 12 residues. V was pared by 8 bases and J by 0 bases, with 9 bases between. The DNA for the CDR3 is TGCAGCTCCCCGGGAAGCACAGATACGCAGTATTTT. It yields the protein CSSPGSTDTQYF.

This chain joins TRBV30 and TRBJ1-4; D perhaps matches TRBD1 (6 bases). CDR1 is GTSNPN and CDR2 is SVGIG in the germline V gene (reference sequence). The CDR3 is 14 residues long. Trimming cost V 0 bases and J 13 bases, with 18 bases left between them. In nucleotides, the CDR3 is TGTGCCTGGAGTGTACATCCCCGCGGGGGCGGACTGTTTTTT. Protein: CAWSVHPRGGGLFF.

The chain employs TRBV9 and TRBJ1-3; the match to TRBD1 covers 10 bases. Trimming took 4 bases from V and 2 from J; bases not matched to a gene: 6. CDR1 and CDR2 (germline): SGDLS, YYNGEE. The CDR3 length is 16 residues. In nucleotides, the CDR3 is TGTGCCAGCAGCACCAAAGACAGGGGGCCTGGAAACACCATATATTTT. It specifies CASSTKDRGPGNTIYF. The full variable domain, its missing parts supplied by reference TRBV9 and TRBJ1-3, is DSGVTQTPKHLITATGQRVTLRCSPRSGDLSVYWYQQSLDQGLQFLIQYYNGEERAKGNILERFSAQQFPDLHSELNLSSLELGDSALYFCASSTKDRGPGNTIYFGEGSWLTVV.

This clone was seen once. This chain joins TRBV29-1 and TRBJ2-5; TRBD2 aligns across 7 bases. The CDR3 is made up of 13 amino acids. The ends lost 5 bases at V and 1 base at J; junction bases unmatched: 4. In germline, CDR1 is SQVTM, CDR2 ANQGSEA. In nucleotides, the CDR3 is TGCAGCGTTCTCCGGGGGGTCCAAGAGACCCAGTACTTC. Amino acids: CSVLRGVQETQYF.

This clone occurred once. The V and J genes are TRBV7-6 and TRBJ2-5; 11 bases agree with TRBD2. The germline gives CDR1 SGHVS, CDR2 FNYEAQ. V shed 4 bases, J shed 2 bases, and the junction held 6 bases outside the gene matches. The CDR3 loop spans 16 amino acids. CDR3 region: CASSSTTSGIQETQYF. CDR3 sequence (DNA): TGTGCCAGCAGCTCGACGACTAGCGGGATTCAAGAGACCCAGTACTTC. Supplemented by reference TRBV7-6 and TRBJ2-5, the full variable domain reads GAGVSQSPRYKVTKRGQDVALRCDPISGHVSLYWYRQALGQGPEFLTYFNYEAQQDKSGLPNDRFSAERPEGSISTLTIQRTEQRDSAMYRCASSSTTSGIQETQYFGPGTRLLVL.

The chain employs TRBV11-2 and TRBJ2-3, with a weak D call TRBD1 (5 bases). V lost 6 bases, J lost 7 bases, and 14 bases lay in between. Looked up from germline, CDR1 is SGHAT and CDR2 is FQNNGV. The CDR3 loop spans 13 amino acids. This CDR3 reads CASSPPREYTQYF. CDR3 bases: TGTGCCAGCAGTCCCCCCAGGGAATATACGCAGTATTTT.

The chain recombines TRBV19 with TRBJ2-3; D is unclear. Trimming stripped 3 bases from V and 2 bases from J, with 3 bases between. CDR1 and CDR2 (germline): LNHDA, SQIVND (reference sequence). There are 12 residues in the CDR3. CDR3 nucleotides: TGTGCCAGTAGTATTTACACAGATACGCAGTATTTT. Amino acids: CASSIYTDTQYF.

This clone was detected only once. The CDR3 DNA reads TGTGCCAGCAGCATGAGCTCTGGAAACACCATATATTTT. It yields the protein CASSMSSGNTIYF. The chain links TRBV6-5 to TRBJ1-3; D is unclear. V was cut by 6 bases and J by 0 bases, with 6 bases left in between. The germline V gene encodes CDR1 MNHEY and CDR2 SVGAGI. The CDR3 is 13 amino acids.

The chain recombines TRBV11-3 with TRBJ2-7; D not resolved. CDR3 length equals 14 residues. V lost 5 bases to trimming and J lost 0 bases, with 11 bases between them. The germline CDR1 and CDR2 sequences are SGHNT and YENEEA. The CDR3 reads CASSPESASYEQYF. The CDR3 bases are TGTGCCAGCAGCCCTGAAAGCGCCTCCTACGAGCAGTACTTC.

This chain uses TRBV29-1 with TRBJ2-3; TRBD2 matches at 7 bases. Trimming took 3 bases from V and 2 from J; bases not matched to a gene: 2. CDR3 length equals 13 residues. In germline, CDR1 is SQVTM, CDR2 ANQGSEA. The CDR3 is CSVEAGDTDTQYF. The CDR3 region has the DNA TGCAGCGTTGAGGCGGGGGACACAGATACGCAGTATTTT.

CDR3 region: CASSLTGEYEKLFF. The CDR3 bases are TGTGCCAGCAGTTTAACGGGGGAGTATGAAAAACTGTTTTTT. The chain recombines TRBV27 with TRBJ1-4; the D gene is possibly TRBD1 (5 bases). In germline, CDR1 is MNHEY, CDR2 SMNVEV (reference sequence). The CDR3 covers 14 residues. The V and J ends lost 2 bases and 6 bases respectively, with 10 bases between them.

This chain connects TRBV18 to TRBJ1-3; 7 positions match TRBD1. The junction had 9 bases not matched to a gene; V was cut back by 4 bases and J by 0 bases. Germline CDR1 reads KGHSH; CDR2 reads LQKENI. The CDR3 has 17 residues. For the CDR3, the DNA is TGTGCCAGCTCACTCACCTCGGACAGGCCCTCTGGAAACACCATATATTTT. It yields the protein CASSLTSDRPSGNTIYF.

The chain's CDR3 is CASNLSPWTDTQYF. The CDR3 DNA follows: TGTGCCAGCAACCTAAGCCCTTGGACAGATACGCAGTATTTT. V is TRBV7-8 and J is TRBJ2-3; no definite D call. Germline CDR1 reads SGHVS; CDR2 reads FQNEAQ. V dropped 7 bases and J dropped 3 bases, with 14 bases sitting between them. This CDR3 contains 14 residues.

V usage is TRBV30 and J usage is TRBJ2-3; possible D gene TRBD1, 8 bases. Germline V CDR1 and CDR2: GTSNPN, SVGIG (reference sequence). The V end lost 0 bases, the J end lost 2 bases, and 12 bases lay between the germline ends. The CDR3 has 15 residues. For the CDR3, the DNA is TGTGCCTGGAGTGTACAGGGGGGGCACACAGATACGCAGTATTTT. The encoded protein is CAWSVQGGHTDTQYF.

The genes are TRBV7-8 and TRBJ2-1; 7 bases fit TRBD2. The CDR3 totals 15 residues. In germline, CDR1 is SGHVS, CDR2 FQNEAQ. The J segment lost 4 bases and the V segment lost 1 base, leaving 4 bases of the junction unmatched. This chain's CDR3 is CASSLGLADYNEQFF. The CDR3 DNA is TGTGCCAGCAGCTTAGGGCTAGCGGATTACAATGAGCAGTTCTTC.

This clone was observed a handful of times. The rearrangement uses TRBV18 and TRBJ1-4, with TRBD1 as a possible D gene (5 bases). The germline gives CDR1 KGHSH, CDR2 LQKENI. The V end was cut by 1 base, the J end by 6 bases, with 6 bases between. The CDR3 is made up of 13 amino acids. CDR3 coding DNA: TGTGCCAGCTCACCACGGGGGGATGAAAAACTGTTTTTT. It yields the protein CASSPRGDEKLFF.

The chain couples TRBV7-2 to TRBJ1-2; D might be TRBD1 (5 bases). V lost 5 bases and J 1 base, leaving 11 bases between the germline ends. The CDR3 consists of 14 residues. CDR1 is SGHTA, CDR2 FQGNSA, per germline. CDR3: CASSPQGLNYGYTF. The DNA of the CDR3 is TGTGCCAGCAGCCCCCAGGGACTTAACTATGGCTACACCTTC.